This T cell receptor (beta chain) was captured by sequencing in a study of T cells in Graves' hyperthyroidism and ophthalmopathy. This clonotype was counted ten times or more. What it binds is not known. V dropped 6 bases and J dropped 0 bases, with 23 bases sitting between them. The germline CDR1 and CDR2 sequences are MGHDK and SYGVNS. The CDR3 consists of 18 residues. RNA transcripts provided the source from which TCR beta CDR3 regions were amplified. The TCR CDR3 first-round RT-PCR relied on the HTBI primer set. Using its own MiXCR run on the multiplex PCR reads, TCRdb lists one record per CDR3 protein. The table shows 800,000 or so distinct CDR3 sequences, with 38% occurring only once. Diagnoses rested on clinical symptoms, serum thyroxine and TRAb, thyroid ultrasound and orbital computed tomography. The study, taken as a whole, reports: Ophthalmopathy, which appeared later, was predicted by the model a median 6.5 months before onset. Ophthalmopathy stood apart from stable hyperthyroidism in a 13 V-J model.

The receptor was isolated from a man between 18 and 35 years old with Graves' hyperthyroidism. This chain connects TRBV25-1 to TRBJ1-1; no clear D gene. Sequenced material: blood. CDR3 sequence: CASSPQVGSLTMNTEAFF. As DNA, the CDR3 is TGTGCCAGCAGCCCCCAAGTGGGGTCCCTAACTATGAACACTGAAGCTTTCTTT.